The 8 T cell receptor beta chains below all came from one sample that was sequenced in a study of blood T cell repertoires in COVID-19. The protocol was immunoSEQ multiplex PCR, while the TCRdb copy is restricted to in-frame clones and leaves out a portion. Here the sample spans hundreds of thousands of clones, about 87% being singletons. The sequencing sample was made of PBMCs or T cells enriched from blood (not recorded which). The receptors come from a woman in her 50s who had recovered from COVID-19.

This clone was picked up a small number of times. The chain carries TRBV7-8 and TRBJ1-2; the match to TRBD1 covers 7 bases. CDR1 is SGHVS, CDR2 FQNEAQ, per germline. The CDR3 has 14 amino acids. J gave up 4 bases and V 5 bases, and 7 bases lay outside the gene matches. CDR3 loop: CASSGNDRAYGYTF. In DNA, the CDR3 is TGTGCCAGCAGCGGTAATGACAGGGCCTATGGCTACACCTTC.

The V and J genes are TRBV19 and TRBJ2-7; D possibly corresponds to TRBD2 (5 bases). The CDR3 spans 13 residues. With 1 base removed from V and 4 bases from J, the gap between germline ends came to 8 bases. The germline CDR1 and CDR2 sequences are LNHDA and SQIVND (reference sequence). CDR3: CASSIASWYEQYF. The CDR3 DNA follows: TGTGCCAGTAGTATAGCTAGCTGGTACGAGCAGTACTTC. Based on the CDR3 plus reference TRBV19 and TRBJ2-7, the full variable domain is DGGITQSPKYLFRKEGQNVTLSCEQNLNHDAMYWYRQDPGQGLRLIYYSQIVNDFQKGDIAEGYSVSREKKESFPLTVTSAQKNPTAFYLCASSIASWYEQYFGPGTRLTVT.

The chain combines TRBV18 with TRBJ2-1, with a tentative D call TRBD1 (6 bases). Germline CDR1 and CDR2: KGHSH and LQKENI. The CDR3 loop spans 15 amino acids. V gave up 4 bases and J gave up 5 bases, with 15 bases separating them. The DNA for the CDR3 is TGTGCCAGCTCACGACCAACCGGGACAAACAATGAGCAGTTCTTC. Residues: CASSRPTGTNNEQFF.

This clone was seen only a few times. The chain combines TRBV30 with TRBJ1-1; perhaps TRBD1 as D (6 bases). This CDR3 is 12 amino acids long. The germline CDR1 and CDR2 sequences are GTSNPN and SVGIG (reference sequence). Trimming took off 8 bases at V and 6 bases at J, with 16 bases between the two ends. CDR3 sequence: CATDSRGSEAFF. The CDR3 nucleotides read TGTGCCACCGACTCCAGGGGCTCTGAAGCTTTCTTT.

The chain couples TRBV28 to TRBJ2-3; TRBD2 matches 9 bases. Per germline, CDR1 MDHEN and CDR2 SYDVKM. V shed 6 bases, J shed 8 bases, and the junction held 12 bases outside the gene matches. The length of the CDR3 is 15 residues. CDR3 sequence: CASSGLAGRDSTQYF. CDR3 coding DNA: TGTGCCAGCAGCGGGCTAGCGGGGCGGGATAGTACGCAGTATTTT.

The chain couples TRBV10-3 to TRBJ2-5; TRBD2 matches 8 bases. This CDR3 has 15 residues. V trimming: 3 bases; J trimming: 5 bases; junction bases outside the gene matches: 8. Germline V CDR1 and CDR2: ENHRY, SYGVKD. The chain's CDR3 is CAISDAGGGLETQYF. DNA of the CDR3: TGTGCCATCAGTGATGCGGGAGGTGGTCTGGAGACCCAGTACTTC.

The gene calls are TRBV6-5 and TRBJ2-3; TRBD1 aligns across 7 bases. The CDR3 runs to 14 residues. The J segment lost 1 base and the V segment lost 6 bases, leaving 4 bases of the junction unmatched. Germline loops: CDR1 MNHEY, CDR2 SVGAGI. As DNA, the CDR3 is TGTGCCAGCAGGCGACAGGGCCGCACAGATACGCAGTATTTT. The encoded protein is CASRRQGRTDTQYF.

CDR3 loop: CASTSDHRDRGWDEQFF. CDR3 bases: TGTGCCAGTACCTCAGATCATCGGGACAGGGGGTGGGATGAGCAGTTCTTC. The chain uses TRBV19 and TRBJ2-1; 11 bases are a match to TRBD1. There are 17 residues in the CDR3. The V and J ends lost 7 bases and 8 bases, in that order; junction bases with no gene match: 16. CDR1 and CDR2 (germline): LNHDA, SQIVND (reference sequence).